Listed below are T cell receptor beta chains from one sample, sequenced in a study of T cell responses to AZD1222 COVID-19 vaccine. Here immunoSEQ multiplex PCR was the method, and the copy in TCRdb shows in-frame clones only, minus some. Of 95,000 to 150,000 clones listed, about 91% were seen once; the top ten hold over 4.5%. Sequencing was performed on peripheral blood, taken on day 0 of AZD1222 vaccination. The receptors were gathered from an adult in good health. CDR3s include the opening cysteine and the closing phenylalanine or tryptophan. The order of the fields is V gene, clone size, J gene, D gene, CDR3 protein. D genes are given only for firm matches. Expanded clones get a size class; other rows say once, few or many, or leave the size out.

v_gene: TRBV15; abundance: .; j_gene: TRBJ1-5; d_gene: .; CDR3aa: CATSRGQDGGQPQHF
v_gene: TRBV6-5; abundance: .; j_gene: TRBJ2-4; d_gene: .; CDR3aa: CASSYSISGLGFQYF
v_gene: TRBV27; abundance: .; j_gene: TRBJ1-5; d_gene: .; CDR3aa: CASSLSLGDRNQPQHF
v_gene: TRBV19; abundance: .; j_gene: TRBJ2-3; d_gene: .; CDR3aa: CASSIDRAYTDTQYF
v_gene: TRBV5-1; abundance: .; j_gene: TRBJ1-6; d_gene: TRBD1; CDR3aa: CASSRLSGGEYNSPLHF
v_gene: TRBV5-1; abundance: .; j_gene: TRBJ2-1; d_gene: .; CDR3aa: CASSLDGGLSYNEQFF
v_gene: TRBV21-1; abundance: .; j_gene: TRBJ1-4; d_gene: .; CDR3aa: CASSRHRHSTTNEKLFF
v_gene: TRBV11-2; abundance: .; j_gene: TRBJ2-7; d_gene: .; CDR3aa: CASSLAQGLGEQYF
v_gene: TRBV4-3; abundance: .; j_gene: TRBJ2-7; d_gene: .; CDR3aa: CASSYGTVSSYEQYF
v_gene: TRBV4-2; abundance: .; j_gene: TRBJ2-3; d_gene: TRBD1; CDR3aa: CASSQRTGGRDTQYF
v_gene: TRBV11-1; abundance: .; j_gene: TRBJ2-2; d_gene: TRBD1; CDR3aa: CASSLQGAARPGELFF
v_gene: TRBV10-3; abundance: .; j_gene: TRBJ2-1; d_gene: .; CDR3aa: CATLNEQFF
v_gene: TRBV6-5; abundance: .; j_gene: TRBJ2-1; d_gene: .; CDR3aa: CASSRGRGPLNEQFF
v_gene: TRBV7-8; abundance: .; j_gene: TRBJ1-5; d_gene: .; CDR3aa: CASSLSGGGGQPQHF
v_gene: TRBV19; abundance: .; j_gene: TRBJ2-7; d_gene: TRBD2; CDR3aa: CASGKSGGSPYEQYF
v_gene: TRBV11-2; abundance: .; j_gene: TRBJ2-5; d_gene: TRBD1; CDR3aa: CASKPPGQGRETQYF
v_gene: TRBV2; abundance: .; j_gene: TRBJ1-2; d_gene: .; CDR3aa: CASSLIPGYYGYTF
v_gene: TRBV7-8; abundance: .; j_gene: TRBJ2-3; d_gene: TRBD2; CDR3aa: CASSPFGTSGGTDTQYF
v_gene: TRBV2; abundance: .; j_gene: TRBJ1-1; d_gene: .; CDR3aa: CASSESATSTEAFF
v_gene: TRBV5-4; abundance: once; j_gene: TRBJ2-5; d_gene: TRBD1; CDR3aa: CASSLETGGETQYF
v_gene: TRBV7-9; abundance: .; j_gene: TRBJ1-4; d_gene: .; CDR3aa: CASSLGSGGNEKLFF
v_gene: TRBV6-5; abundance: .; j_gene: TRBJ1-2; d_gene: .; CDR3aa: CASTNPPYGYTF
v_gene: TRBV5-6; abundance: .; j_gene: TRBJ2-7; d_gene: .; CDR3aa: CASSLDFYEQYF
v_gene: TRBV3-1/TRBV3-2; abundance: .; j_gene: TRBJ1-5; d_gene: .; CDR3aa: CASNPSPGQSNQPQHF
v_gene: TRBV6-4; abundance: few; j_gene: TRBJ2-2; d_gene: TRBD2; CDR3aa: CASSGGASTGELFF
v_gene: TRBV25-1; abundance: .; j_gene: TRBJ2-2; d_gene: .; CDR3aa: CASLTGPNTGELFF
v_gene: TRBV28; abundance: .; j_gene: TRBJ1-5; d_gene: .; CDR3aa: CASRLQSQPQHF
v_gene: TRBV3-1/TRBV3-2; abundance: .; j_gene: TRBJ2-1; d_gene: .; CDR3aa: CASTGRHEQFF
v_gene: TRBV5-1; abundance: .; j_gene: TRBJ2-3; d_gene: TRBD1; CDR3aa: CASSLEGQGVDTQYF
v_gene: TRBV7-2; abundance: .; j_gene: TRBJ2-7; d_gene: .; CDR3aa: CASSLREGYEQYF
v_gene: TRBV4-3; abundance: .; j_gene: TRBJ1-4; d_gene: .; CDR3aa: CASSQDWYEGEKLFF
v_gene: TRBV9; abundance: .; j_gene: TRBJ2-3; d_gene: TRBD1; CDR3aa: CASSASGQSTDTQYF
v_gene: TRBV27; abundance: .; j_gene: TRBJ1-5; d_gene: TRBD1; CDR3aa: CASSLRTGNQPQHF
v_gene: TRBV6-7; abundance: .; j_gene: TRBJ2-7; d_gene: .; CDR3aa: CASSYSRTEQYF
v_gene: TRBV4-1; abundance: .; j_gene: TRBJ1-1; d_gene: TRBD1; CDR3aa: CASSLTTGQVTEAFF
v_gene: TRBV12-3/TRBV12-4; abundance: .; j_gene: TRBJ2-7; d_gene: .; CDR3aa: CASRTTGKEQYF
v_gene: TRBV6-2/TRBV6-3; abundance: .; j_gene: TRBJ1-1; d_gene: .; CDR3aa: CASSTGHSTEAFF
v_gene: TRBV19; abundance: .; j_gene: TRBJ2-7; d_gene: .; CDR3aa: CASSIGGGSYEQYF
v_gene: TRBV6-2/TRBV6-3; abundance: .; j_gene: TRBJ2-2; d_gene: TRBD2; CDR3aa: CASSYPSGGALFGELFF
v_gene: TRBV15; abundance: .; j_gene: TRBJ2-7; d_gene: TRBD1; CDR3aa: CATSRLTGGSGEQYF
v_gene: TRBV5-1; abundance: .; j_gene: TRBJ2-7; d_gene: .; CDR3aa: CASSHPGTLYEQYF
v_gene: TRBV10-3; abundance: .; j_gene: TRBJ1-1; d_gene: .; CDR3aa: CAIRRPQDTEAFF
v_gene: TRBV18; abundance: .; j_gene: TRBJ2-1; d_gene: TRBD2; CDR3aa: CASSGLAGGPGNEQFF
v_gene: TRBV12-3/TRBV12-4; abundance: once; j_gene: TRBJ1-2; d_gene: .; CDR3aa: CASSLEGRYGYTF
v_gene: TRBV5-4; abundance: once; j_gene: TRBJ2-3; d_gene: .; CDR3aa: CASSPPSPAENTDTQYF
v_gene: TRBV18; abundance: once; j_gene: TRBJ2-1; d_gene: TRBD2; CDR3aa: CASSLGTSGGLEQFF
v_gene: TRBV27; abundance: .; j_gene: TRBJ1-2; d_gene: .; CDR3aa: CASSLSQFGDYGYTF
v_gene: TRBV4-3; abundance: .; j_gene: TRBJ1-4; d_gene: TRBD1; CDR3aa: CASSRDSNNEKLFF
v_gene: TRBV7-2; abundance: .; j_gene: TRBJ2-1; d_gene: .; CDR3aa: CATRASYNEQFF